The 10 T cell receptor beta chains below come from one sample, sequenced in a study of vaccination and CD4 T cells after COVID-19. These receptors lack a known antigen. Noted treatment: approximately 10-day PBMC culture with coronavirus spike peptide pools or control peptides (ViraFEST assay). CD4+ T-cell collection from the unexposed donor predated the COVID-19 pandemic (2011-2018). Researchers used the Oncomine TCR Beta short-read assay to sequence DNA from cultured CD4+ T cells. TCRdb ran MiXCR on the PCR reads and lists one entry per CDR3 protein. The sample has thousands of distinct CDR3 sequences; around 40% are singletons. The specimen was CD4+ T cells from blood, cultured in vitro. These receptors were collected from a human donor in good health.

The chain uses TRBV11-2 and TRBJ1-2; D gene ambiguous. The V gene lost 1 base and the J gene lost 1 base, with 7 bases spanning the gap. Germline V gene sequence: CDR1 SGHAT, CDR2 FQNNGV. This CDR3 has 14 amino acids. The CDR3 loop is CASSLGQINYGYTF. CDR3 in DNA: TGTGCCAGCAGCTTAGGGCAGATTAACTATGGCTACACCTTC. Drawing the rest from reference TRBV11-2 and TRBJ1-2, the complete variable domain is EAGVAQSPRYKIIEKRQSVAFWCNPISGHATLYWYQQILGQGPKLLIQFQNNGVVDDSQLPKDRFSAERLKGVDSTLKIQPAKLEDSAVYLCASSLGQINYGYTFGSGTRLTVV.

The chain combines TRBV20-1 with TRBJ1-1, with TRBD1 as a possible D gene (5 bases). The CDR3 is made up of 14 amino acids. In germline, CDR1 is DFQATT, CDR2 SNEGSKA (reference sequence). With 3 bases removed from V and 1 base from J, the gap between germline ends came to 12 bases. CDR3 bases: TGCAGTGCTAGGACAGACAGTACGAACACTGAAGCTTTCTTT. This gives the protein CSARTDSTNTEAFF.

This clonotype was found a few times. The chain carries TRBV19 and TRBJ2-5; TRBD2 matches 7 bases. The CDR3 is 13 residues long. Trimming at V came to 5 bases and at J to 1 base, leaving 1 base not matched to a gene. Germline V gene sequence: CDR1 LNHDA, CDR2 SQIVND (reference sequence). The CDR3 region is CASSPGGQETQYF. In nucleotides, the CDR3 is TGTGCCAGTAGTCCGGGGGGCCAAGAGACCCAGTACTTC.

The chain employs TRBV6-1 and TRBJ1-6, with 7 bases that match TRBD1. CDR1 and CDR2 (germline): MNHNS, SASEGT. This CDR3 comprises 16 residues. Losses at the gene ends were 5 bases for V and 0 bases for J; bases not matched to a gene: 4. In DNA, the CDR3 is TGTGCCAGCAGTCTGACAGGGAGCTCCTATAATTCACCCCTCCACTTT. It is translated as CASSLTGSSYNSPLHF.

The rearrangement joins TRBV6-1 to TRBJ1-3; the D gene is possibly TRBD1 (6 bases). Germline values: CDR1 MNHNS, CDR2 SASEGT. This CDR3 has 15 residues. The germline V and J ends were trimmed by 8 bases and 4 bases, with 18 bases remaining between them. The CDR3 protein is CASLNPGGSGNTIYF. Here the CDR3 DNA reads TGTGCCAGCTTAAACCCGGGGGGCTCAGGAAACACCATATATTTT.

This chain joins TRBV20-1 and TRBJ1-2, with TRBD1 matching 7 bases. Germline-derived CDR1 and CDR2 are DFQATT and SNEGSKA (reference sequence). The CDR3 is made up of 13 amino acids. Unmatched junction bases numbered 7, after V lost 5 bases and J lost 4 bases. In DNA, the CDR3 is TGCAGTGCTCCCGGGACAGCGGGCTATGGCTACACCTTC. It codes for CSAPGTAGYGYTF.

V usage is TRBV6-1 and J usage is TRBJ1-5; TRBD1 agrees at 7 bases. Germline trimming cut 6 bases from V and 5 bases from J; bases unmatched to any gene: 7. Per germline, CDR1 MNHNS and CDR2 SASEGT. The CDR3 runs to 14 residues. CDR3 amino acids: CASRPDRVDQPQHF. CDR3 in DNA: TGTGCCAGCAGACCCGACAGGGTGGATCAGCCCCAGCATTTT.

This clonotype was counted only a few times. The DNA of the CDR3 is TGTGCCAGCAGCTCCACGGGGGAGTATGGCTACACCTTC. Translating gives CASSSTGEYGYTF. J is TRBJ1-2 and V is TRBV7-6; TRBD1 is a possible D gene (5 bases). The CDR3 is 13 residues long. Trimming left V 4 bases short and J 5 bases short, with 11 bases between. Germline CDR1 and CDR2: SGHVS and FNYEAQ.

This chain connects TRBV6-1 to TRBJ1-2; D is perhaps TRBD1 (5 bases). Germline V gene sequence: CDR1 MNHNS, CDR2 SASEGT. The CDR3 is 15 residues long. V was clipped by 2 bases and J by 2 bases, with 12 bases between them. The DNA of the CDR3 is TGTGCCAGCAGTGAATTATATGGGGGAAACTATGGCTACACCTTC. Translation gives CASSELYGGNYGYTF.

This clonotype has more than one count but fewer than ten. The rearrangement joins TRBV6-2 or TRBV6-3 to TRBJ2-3, with 12 bases aligning to TRBD2. Germline values: CDR1 MNHEY, CDR2 SVGEGT. V shed 6 bases, J shed 2 bases, and the junction held 9 bases outside the gene matches. CDR3 length equals 17 residues. The CDR3 protein is CASRPGLAGLPTDTQYF. In DNA, the CDR3 is TGTGCCAGCAGGCCGGGACTAGCGGGCCTGCCCACAGATACGCAGTATTTT.